This is a list of T cell receptor beta chains from one sample in a study of graft-versus-host responses after intestinal transplantation. Repertoires were generated with immunoSEQ multiplex PCR, while TCRdb's copy carries only in-frame clones and drops some. The profile shows around 6,200 clones, approximately 21% of them singletons. The source material was alloreactive CD4+ T cells from a mixed lymphocyte reaction culture, sampled before transplantation. These receptor sequences come from a human patient who was an organ donor for intestinal transplantation. Each CDR3 is given with its conserved first and last residue.

v_call: TRBV27
j_call: TRBJ1-2
cdr3_length: 15
cdr3_aa: CASRAGTGGFYGYTF

v_call: TRBV5-4
j_call: TRBJ2-7
cdr3_length: 17
cdr3_aa: CASSPRTGGARSYEQYF

v_call: TRBV7-3
j_call: TRBJ2-7
cdr3_length: 14
cdr3_aa: CASSPAGGEYEQYF

v_call: TRBV2
j_call: TRBJ2-7
cdr3_length: 15
cdr3_aa: CASSYGYLGALEQYF

v_call: TRBV5-4
j_call: TRBJ2-7
cdr3_length: 15
cdr3_aa: CASSPGLGGIYEQYF

v_call: TRBV6-6
j_call: TRBJ1-4
cdr3_length: 12
cdr3_aa: CASRASNEKLFF

v_call: TRBV19
j_call: TRBJ2-7
cdr3_length: 15
cdr3_aa: CASSVERGVSYEQYF

v_call: TRBV28
j_call: TRBJ2-3
cdr3_length: 15
cdr3_aa: CASSLRGGSMKTQYF

v_call: TRBV6-5
j_call: TRBJ2-3
cdr3_length: 16
cdr3_aa: CASSYSGGGSADTQYF

v_call: TRBV5-1
j_call: TRBJ2-3
cdr3_length: 15
cdr3_aa: CASSPSGGATDTQYF

v_call: TRBV27
j_call: TRBJ1-4
cdr3_length: 15
cdr3_aa: CASRPPTGGNEKLFF

v_call: TRBV5-5
j_call: TRBJ2-1
cdr3_length: 15
cdr3_aa: CASRIDRGGWNEQFF

v_call: TRBV11-3
j_call: TRBJ1-2
cdr3_length: 14
cdr3_aa: CASSPRGGFYGYTF

v_call: TRBV5-5
j_call: TRBJ1-2
cdr3_length: 15
cdr3_aa: CASRQGRIPLYGYTF

v_call: TRBV4-2
j_call: TRBJ2-5
cdr3_length: 16
cdr3_aa: CASSQDRSGLEETQYF

v_call: TRBV18
j_call: TRBJ2-1
cdr3_length: 15
cdr3_aa: CASSHLLAVETEQFF

v_call: TRBV6-1
j_call: TRBJ1-2
cdr3_length: 13
cdr3_aa: CASRLTGTVGYTF

v_call: TRBV7-9
j_call: TRBJ1-2
cdr3_length: 19
cdr3_aa: CASSLAGITWDISNYGYTF

v_call: TRBV4-1
j_call: TRBJ2-1
cdr3_length: 19
cdr3_aa: CASSQVYGGIGTEYNEQFF

v_call: TRBV4-2
j_call: TRBJ2-5
cdr3_length: 15
cdr3_aa: CASSLEGSGVETQYF

v_call: TRBV6-1
j_call: TRBJ1-2
cdr3_length: 13
cdr3_aa: CASRTGAHYGYTF

v_call: TRBV6-9
j_call: TRBJ2-1
cdr3_length: 12
cdr3_aa: CASRTSHNEQFF

v_call: TRBV11-2
j_call: TRBJ1-2
cdr3_length: 14
cdr3_aa: CASSLARQMGGYTF